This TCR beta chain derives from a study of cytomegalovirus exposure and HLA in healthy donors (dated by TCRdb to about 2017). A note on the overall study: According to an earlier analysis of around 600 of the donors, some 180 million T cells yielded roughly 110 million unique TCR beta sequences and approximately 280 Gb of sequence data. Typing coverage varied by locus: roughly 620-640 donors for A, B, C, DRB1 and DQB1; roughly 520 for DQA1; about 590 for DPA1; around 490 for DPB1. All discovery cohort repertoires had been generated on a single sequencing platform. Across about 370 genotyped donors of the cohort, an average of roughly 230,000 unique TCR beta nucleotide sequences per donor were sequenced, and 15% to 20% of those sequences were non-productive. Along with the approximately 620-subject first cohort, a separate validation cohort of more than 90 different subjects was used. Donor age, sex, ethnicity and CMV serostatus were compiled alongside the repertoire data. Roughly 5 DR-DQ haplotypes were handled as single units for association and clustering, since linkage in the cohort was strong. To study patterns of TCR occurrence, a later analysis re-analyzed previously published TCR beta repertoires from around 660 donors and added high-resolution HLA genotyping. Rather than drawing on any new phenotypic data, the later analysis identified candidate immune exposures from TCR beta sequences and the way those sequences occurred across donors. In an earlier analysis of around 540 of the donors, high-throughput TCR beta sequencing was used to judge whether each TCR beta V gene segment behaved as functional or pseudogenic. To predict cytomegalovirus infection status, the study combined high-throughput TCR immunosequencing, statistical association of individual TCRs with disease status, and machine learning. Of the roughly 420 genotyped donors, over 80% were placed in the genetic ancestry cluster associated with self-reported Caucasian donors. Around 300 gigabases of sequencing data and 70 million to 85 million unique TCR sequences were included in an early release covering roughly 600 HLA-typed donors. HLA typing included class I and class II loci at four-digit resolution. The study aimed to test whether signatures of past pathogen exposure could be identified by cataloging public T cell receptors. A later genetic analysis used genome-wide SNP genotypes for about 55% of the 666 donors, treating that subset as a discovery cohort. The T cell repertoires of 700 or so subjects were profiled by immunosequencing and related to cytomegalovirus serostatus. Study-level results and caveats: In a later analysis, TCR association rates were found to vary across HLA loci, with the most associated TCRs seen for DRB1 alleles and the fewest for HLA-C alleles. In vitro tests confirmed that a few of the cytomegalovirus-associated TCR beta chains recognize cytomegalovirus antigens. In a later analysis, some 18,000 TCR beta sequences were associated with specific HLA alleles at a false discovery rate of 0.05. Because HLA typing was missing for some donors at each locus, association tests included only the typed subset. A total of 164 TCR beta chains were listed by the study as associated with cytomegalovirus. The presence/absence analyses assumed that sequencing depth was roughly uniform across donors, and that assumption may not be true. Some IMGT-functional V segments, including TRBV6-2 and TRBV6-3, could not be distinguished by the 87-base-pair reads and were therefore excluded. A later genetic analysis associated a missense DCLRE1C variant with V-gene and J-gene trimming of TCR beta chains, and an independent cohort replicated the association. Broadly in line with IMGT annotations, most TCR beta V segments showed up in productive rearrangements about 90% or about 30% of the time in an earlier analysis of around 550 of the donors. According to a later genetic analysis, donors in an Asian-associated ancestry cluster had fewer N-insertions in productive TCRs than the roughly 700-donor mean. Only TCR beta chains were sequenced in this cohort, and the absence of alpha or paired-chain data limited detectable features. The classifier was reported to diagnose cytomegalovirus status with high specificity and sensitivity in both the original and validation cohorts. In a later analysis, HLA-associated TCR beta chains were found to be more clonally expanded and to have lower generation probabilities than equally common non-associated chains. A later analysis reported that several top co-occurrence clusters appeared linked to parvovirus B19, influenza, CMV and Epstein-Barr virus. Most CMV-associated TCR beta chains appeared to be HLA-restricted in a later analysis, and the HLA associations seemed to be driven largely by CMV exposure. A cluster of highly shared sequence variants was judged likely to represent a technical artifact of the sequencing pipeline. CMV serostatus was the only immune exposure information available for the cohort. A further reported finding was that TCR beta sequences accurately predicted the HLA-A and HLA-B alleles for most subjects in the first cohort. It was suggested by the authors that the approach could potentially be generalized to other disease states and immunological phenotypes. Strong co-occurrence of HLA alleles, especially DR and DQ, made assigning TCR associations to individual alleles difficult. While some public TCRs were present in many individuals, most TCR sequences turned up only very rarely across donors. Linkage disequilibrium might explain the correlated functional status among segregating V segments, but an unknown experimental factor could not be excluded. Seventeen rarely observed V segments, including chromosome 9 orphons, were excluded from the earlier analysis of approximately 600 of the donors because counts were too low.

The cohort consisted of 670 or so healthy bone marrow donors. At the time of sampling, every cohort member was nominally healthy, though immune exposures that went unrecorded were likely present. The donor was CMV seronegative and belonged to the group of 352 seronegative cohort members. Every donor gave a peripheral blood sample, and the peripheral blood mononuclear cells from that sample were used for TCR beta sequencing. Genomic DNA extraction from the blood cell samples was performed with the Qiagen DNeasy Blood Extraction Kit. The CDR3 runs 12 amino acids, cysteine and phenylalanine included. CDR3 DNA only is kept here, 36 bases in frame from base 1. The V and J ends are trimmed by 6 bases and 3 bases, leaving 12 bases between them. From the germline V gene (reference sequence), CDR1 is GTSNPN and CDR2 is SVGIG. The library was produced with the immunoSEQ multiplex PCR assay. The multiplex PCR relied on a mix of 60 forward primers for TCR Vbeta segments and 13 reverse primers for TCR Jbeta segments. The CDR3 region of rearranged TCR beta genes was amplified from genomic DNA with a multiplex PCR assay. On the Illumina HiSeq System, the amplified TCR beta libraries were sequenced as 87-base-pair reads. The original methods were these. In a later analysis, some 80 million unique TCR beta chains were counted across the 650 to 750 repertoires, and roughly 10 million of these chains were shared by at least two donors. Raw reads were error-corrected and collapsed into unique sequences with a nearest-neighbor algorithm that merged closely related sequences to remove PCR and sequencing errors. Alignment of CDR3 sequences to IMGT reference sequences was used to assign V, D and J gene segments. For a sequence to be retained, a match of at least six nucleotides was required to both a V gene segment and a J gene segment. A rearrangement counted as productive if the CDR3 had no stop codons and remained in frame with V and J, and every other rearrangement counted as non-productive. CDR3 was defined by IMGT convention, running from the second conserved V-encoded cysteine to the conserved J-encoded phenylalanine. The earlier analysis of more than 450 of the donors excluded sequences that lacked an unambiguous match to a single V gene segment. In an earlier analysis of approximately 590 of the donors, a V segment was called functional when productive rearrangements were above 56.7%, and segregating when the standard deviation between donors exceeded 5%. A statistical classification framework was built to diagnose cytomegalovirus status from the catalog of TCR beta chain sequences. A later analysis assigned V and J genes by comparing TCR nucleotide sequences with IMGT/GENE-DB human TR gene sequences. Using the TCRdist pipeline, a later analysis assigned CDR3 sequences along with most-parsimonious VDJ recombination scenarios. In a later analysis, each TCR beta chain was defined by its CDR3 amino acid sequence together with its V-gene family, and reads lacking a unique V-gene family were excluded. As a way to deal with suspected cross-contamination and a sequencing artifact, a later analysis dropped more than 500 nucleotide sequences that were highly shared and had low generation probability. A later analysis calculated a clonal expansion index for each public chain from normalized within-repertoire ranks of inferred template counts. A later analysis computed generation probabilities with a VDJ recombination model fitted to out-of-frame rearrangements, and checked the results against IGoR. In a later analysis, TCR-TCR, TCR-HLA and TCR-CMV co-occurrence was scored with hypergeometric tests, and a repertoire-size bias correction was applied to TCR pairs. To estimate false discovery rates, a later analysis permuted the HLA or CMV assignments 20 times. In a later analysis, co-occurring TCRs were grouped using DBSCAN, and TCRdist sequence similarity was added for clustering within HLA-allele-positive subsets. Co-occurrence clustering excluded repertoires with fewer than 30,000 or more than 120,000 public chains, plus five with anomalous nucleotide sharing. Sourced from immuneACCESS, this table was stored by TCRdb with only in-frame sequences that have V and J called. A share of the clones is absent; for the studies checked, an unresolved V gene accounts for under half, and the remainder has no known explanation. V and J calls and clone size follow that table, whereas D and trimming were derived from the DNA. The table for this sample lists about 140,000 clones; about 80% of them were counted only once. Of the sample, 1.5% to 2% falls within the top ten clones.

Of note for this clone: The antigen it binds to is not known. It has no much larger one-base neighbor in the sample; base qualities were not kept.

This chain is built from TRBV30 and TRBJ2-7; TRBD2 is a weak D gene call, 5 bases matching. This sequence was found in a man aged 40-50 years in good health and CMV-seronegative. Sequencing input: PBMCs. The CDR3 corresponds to CACKGVFYEQYF. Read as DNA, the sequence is TGTGCCTGTAAGGGAGTCTTCTACGAGCAGTACTTC.